These 14 T cell receptor beta chains came from one sample sequenced in a study of shared clonotypes between healthy human individuals. Some clones are missing from TCRdb's copy, which holds only in-frame ones; the method was immunoSEQ multiplex PCR. Seen here are over 400,000 clones, roughly 95% observed once, and the top ten hold nearly 0.065%. Sequenced sample: naive CD4+ T cells sorted from blood. As to subset: CD45RA+ positively selected. These receptors came from a woman aged 25 to 39 in good health.

The V call is TRBV9, the J call TRBJ2-3; 11 bases are shared with TRBD2. Germline lookup yields CDR1 SGDLS and CDR2 YYNGEE. Trimming at V came to 1 base and at J to 2 bases, leaving 3 bases not matched to a gene. CDR3 length: 16 residues. The CDR3 DNA reads TGTGCCAGCAGCGTAACTAGCGGGAGTTTCACAGATACGCAGTATTTT. Protein product: CASSVTSGSFTDTQYF.

The chain recombines TRBV6-5 with TRBJ2-1; 8 bases line up with TRBD2. After removal of 4 bases from V and 3 bases from J, the junction contained 2 bases not matched to a gene. CDR3 size: 14 residues. CDR1 is MNHEY and CDR2 is SVGAGI in the germline V gene. The CDR3 protein is CASSFTSGYNEQFF. The CDR3 DNA reads TGTGCCAGCAGTTTTACTAGCGGCTACAATGAGCAGTTCTTC.

This sequence joins TRBV5-1 and TRBJ2-3; 15 nucleotides line up with TRBD2. The trim removed 0 bases at V and 2 bases at J, leaving 4 bases unmatched. CDR3 size: 18 residues. The germline gives CDR1 SGHRS, CDR2 YFSETQ. The CDR3 DNA reads as TGCGCCAGCAGCTTGGCCGGACTAGCGGGAGGGGACACAGATACGCAGTATTTT. Translating gives CASSLAGLAGGDTDTQYF.

V is TRBV28 and J is TRBJ2-7; 8 nucleotides line up with TRBD2. Germline trimming cut 8 bases from V and 5 bases from J; bases unmatched to any gene: 14. Germline loops: CDR1 MDHEN, CDR2 SYDVKM. The CDR3 is made up of 15 amino acids. The CDR3 loop reads CASGRYGTSLDEQYF. CDR3 nucleotides: TGTGCCAGCGGTCGATACGGGACTAGTCTCGACGAGCAGTACTTC.

This clone was detected once. The V gene is TRBV29-1, the J gene TRBJ2-6; D gene unclear. This CDR3 spans 15 amino acids. Germline CDR1 is SQVTM and CDR2 is ANQGSEA. V was clipped by 4 bases and J by 0 bases, with 10 bases between them. The CDR3: CSVVQAYSGANVLTF. In DNA form, the CDR3 reads TGCAGCGTTGTTCAGGCTTACTCTGGGGCCAACGTCCTGACTTTC. Looking up the rest from reference TRBV29-1 and TRBJ2-6 gives the full variable domain: SAVISQKPSRDICQRGTSLTIQCQVDSQVTMMFWYRQQPGQSLTLIATANQGSEATYESGFVIDKFPISRPNLTFSTLTVSNMSPEDSSIYLCSVVQAYSGANVLTFGAGSRLTVL.

The V gene is TRBV30, the J gene TRBJ2-6; D unresolved. Trimming pared 1 base from V and 0 bases from J, leaving 10 bases between. The CDR3 consists of 16 residues. Germline V gene lookup returns CDR1 GTSNPN and CDR2 SVGIG (reference sequence). The CDR3 coding sequence is TGTGCCTGGAGTGGATTTGCGACCTCTGGGGCCAACGTCCTGACTTTC. This sequence encodes CAWSGFATSGANVLTF.

The rearrangement uses TRBV6-1 and TRBJ2-2, with D perhaps matching TRBD1 (6 bases). CDR1 is MNHNS and CDR2 is SASEGT in the germline V gene. V lost 1 base, J lost 8 bases, and 14 bases lay in between. This CDR3 spans 15 amino acids. The CDR3 bases are TGTGCCAGCAGTGAAGTGGGGGCACAGACGGGGGAGCTGTTTTTT. This encodes CASSEVGAQTGELFF.

This clone was seen only once. The V call is TRBV10-2, the J call TRBJ2-5; 7 bases map to TRBD1. Looked up from germline, CDR1 is WSHSY and CDR2 is SAAADI. The V and J ends lost 6 bases and 1 base, in that order; junction bases with no gene match: 2. The CDR3 is 13 residues long. The CDR3 DNA follows: TGCGCCAGCAGCGGGACAGCCCAAGAGACCCAGTACTTC. Its translation: CASSGTAQETQYF.

This chain uses TRBV5-4 with TRBJ2-5, with D maybe TRBD2 (5 bases). From germline, CDR1 is SGHNT and CDR2 YYREEE (reference sequence). CDR3 length: 15 residues. V lost 3 bases and J 2 bases, leaving 14 bases between the germline ends. CDR3 DNA sequence: TGTGCCAGCAGCTCCCAGTACTCGGGACAAGAGACCCAGTACTTC. Encoded protein: CASSSQYSGQETQYF.

The CDR3 spells CASSLAGGKGNYGYTF. Here the CDR3 DNA reads TGCGCCAGCAGCTTGGCCGGGGGCAAGGGTAACTATGGCTACACCTTC. V usage is TRBV5-1 and J usage is TRBJ1-2, with D possibly matching TRBD1 (6 bases). V was trimmed by 0 bases and J by 1 base, leaving 13 bases between them. This CDR3 comprises 16 residues. Germline CDR1 SGHRS, CDR2 YFSETQ. Based on the CDR3 plus reference TRBV5-1 and TRBJ1-2, the full variable domain is KAGVTQTPRYLIKTRGQQVTLSCSPISGHRSVSWYQQTPGQGLQFLFEYFSETQRNKGNFPGRFSGRQFSNSRSEMNVSTLELGDSALYLCASSLAGGKGNYGYTFGSGTRLTVV.

V and J are TRBV14 and TRBJ1-1, with a weak D call TRBD1 (5 bases). Germline-derived CDR1 and CDR2 are SGHDN and FVKESK. V lost 0 bases, J lost 8 bases, and 13 bases lay in between. This CDR3 is built from 14 residues. The DNA for the CDR3 is TGTGCCAGCAGCCAAGAAGAGGGGCGAGGGGAAGCTTTCTTT. It encodes CASSQEEGRGEAFF.

J is TRBJ1-3 and V is TRBV9; 7 nucleotides agree with TRBD1. Germline CDR1 and CDR2: SGDLS and YYNGEE. The CDR3 is 16 residues long. Losses at the gene ends were 3 bases for V and 0 bases for J; bases not matched to a gene: 6. CDR3 amino acids: CASSAPDRDSGNTIYF. The CDR3 DNA follows: TGTGCCAGCAGCGCCCCAGACAGGGACTCTGGAAACACCATATATTTT.

The chain joins TRBV18 to TRBJ2-1, with TRBD2 matching over 9 bases. The CDR3 sequence is 15 residues long. With 2 bases clipped from V and 5 bases from J, the junction kept 4 bases outside the gene matches. Germline V gene data show CDR1 as KGHSH and CDR2 as LQKENI. CDR3 nucleotides: TGTGCCAGCTCACCATTGCTAGCGGGAAACAATGAGCAGTTCTTC. Its protein is CASSPLLAGNNEQFF.

This chain connects TRBV2 to TRBJ2-3; TRBD2 might be the D (5 bases). Germline V CDR1 and CDR2: SNHLY, FYNNEI. CDR3 length: 17 residues. V dropped 7 bases and J dropped 0 bases, with 20 bases sitting between them. This CDR3 is CASTTGFSSPSTDTQYF. CDR3 coding DNA: TGTGCCAGCACTACGGGATTCAGTAGCCCTAGCACAGATACGCAGTATTTT.